These T cell receptor beta chains were read from a single sample in a study of HIV-infected patients and healthy controls. TCRdb redid the calling of the 5' RACE reads with MiXCR, one entry per CDR3 protein. The data hold roughly 10,000 distinct CDR3 sequences, with about 5.2% observed a single time. Sample: blood, taken before antiretroviral therapy. All receptors derive from an adult with HIV infection. Both conserved end residues are part of each CDR3. Fields, in order: clone size, D gene, V gene, J gene, CDR3 protein, CDR3 DNA. D genes are given only for firm matches. Some rows have no size entry. The others give once, few or many, or a class for an expanded clone.

many,-,TRBV7-9,TRBJ1-2,CASSKLSTGHYGYTF,TGTGCCAGCAGCAAACTGTCCACAGGGCACTATGGCTACACCTTC
medium-sized,-,TRBV4-1,TRBJ2-7,CASSQRTTADGEQYF,TGCGCCAGCAGCCAAAGGACTACCGCCGACGGAGAGCAGTACTTC
many,-,TRBV28,TRBJ1-5,CASSLTGLGDQPQHF,TGTGCCAGCAGTTTGACAGGCCTAGGGGATCAGCCCCAGCATTTT
-,-,TRBV6-1,TRBJ2-1,CASSEAPWSSYNEQFF,TGTGCCAGCAGTGAAGCCCCCTGGAGCTCCTACAATGAGCAGTTCTTC
many,-,TRBV20-1,TRBJ2-1,CSAFRNEQFF,TGCAGTGCGTTCCGAAATGAGCAGTTCTTC
many,TRBD1,TRBV7-9,TRBJ2-3,CASSLETGSDTQYF,TGTGCCAGCAGCCTCGAGACAGGGTCAGATACGCAGTATTTT
medium-sized,TRBD1,TRBV10-3,TRBJ2-2,CAIRPGTGGAGTYGGELFF,TGTGCCATCAGACCCGGGACAGGAGGCGCGGGTACCTATGGCGGGGAGCTGTTTTTT
few,-,TRBV5-1,TRBJ2-3,CASSRLQDTQYF,TGCGCCAGCAGCCGTCTGCAAGATACGCAGTATTTT
few,TRBD2,TRBV10-3,TRBJ2-1,CAISGGTSGSLGDEQFF,TGTGCCATCAGTGGCGGGACTAGCGGGAGCCTAGGCGATGAGCAGTTCTTC
many,-,TRBV4-1,TRBJ1-1,CASRHRLSNTEAFF,TGCGCCAGCAGACACAGGCTGTCGAACACTGAAGCTTTCTTT
many,-,TRBV27,TRBJ1-1,CATGTANTEAFF,TGTGCCACCGGGACGGCGAACACTGAAGCTTTCTTT